This T cell receptor (beta chain) was recovered during a study of response to subunit inactivated influenza vaccine. Findings of the study overall: Each seasonal influenza vaccination recruits few new T cells, the authors suggested.

From germline, CDR1 is MDHEN and CDR2 SYDVKM. The CDR3 extends over 14 amino acids. Trimming shortened V by 4 bases and J by 3 bases, and 12 bases separated the two germline ends. One entry per CDR3 protein results from TCRdb running MiXCR on the RT-PCR reads. The table shows about 240,000 distinct CDR3 sequences, with 10% to 15% occurring only once. The table lists this clonotype with many counts. The antigen is unknown. The TCR was taken from a man aged 45 to 65 who received an inactivated influenza vaccine. The chain joins TRBV28 to TRBJ1-2; D not certain. The material sequenced was non-naive T cells sorted from PBMCs, taken less than 15 days before vaccination. DNA for the CDR3: TGTGCCAGCAGTTCCCCACCTGGGTACTATGGCTACACCTTC. It encodes CASSSPPGYYGYTF.